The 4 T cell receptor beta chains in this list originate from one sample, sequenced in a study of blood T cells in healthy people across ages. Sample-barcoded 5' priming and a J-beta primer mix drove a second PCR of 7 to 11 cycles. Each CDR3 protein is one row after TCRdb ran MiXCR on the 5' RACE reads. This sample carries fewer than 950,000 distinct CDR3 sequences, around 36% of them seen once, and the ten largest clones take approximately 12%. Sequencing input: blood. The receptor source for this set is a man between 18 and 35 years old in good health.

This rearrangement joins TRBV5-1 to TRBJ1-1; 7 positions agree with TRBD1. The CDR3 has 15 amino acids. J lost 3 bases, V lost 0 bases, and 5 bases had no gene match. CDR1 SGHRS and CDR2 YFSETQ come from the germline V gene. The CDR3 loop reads CASSLEGAGDTEAFF. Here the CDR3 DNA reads TGCGCCAGCAGCTTGGAGGGGGCCGGGGACACTGAAGCTTTCTTT.

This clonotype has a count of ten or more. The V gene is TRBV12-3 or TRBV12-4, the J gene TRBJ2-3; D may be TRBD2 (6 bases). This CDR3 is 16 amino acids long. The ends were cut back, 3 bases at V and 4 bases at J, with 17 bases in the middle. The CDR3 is CASSFGPGGRADTQYF. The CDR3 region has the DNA TGTGCCAGCAGTTTTGGGCCCGGGGGACGCGCAGATACGCAGTATTTT.

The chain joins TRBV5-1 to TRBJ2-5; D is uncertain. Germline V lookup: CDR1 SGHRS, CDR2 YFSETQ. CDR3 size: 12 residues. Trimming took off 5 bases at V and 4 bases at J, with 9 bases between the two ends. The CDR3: CASRQERETQYF. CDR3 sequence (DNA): TGCGCCAGCAGGCAGGAGCGAGAGACCCAGTACTTC.

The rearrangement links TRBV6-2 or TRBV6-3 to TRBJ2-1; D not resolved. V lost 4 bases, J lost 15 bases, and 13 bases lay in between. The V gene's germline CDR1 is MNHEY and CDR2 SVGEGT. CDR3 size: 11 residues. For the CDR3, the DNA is TGTGCCAGCAGTTCCGGACCCAATCCGTTCTTC. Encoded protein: CASSSGPNPFF.